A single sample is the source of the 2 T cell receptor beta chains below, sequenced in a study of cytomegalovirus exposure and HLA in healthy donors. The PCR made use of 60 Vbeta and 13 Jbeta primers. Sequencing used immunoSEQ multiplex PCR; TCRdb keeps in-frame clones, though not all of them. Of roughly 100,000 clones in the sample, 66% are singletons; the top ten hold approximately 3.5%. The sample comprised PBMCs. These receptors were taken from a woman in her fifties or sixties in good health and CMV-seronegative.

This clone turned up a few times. The CDR3 sequence is CASSRTGNYEQYF. In nucleotides, the CDR3 is TGTGCCAGCAGTAGGACAGGGAACTACGAGCAGTACTTC. V gene TRBV6-4 combines with J gene TRBJ2-7, with 8 bases lining up with TRBD1. The trim removed 5 bases at V and 3 bases at J, leaving 3 bases unmatched. Germline-derived CDR1 and CDR2 are MRHNA and SNTAGT. This CDR3 region has 13 residues.

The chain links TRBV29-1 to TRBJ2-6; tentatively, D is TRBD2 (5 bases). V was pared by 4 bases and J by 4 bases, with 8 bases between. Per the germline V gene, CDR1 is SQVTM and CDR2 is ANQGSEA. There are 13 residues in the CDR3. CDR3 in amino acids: CSVGGLGANVLTF. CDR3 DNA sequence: TGCAGCGTTGGAGGGTTGGGGGCCAACGTCCTGACTTTC.